This T cell receptor (beta chain) appears in the sequencing data of a study of technical replicates of blood from a few donors. V dropped 4 bases and J dropped 4 bases, with 10 bases sitting between them. The CDR3 has 13 amino acids. Germline V gene data show CDR1 as MNHEY and CDR2 as SMNVEV (reference sequence). The protocol was immunoSEQ multiplex PCR, while the TCRdb copy is restricted to in-frame clones and leaves out a portion. In the table there are roughly 79,000 clones, roughly 91% of which are singletons. The specimen sequenced was T cells isolated from PBMCs. The genes are TRBV27 and TRBJ1-2, with D maybe TRBD1 (5 bases). The TCR was taken from a human donor in good health. Some clones in this sample may be carry-over from other donors' samples. Here the CDR3 DNA reads TGTGCCAGCAGTTCAGGGAGGGGCTATGGCTACACCTTC. Its protein is CASSSGRGYGYTF.